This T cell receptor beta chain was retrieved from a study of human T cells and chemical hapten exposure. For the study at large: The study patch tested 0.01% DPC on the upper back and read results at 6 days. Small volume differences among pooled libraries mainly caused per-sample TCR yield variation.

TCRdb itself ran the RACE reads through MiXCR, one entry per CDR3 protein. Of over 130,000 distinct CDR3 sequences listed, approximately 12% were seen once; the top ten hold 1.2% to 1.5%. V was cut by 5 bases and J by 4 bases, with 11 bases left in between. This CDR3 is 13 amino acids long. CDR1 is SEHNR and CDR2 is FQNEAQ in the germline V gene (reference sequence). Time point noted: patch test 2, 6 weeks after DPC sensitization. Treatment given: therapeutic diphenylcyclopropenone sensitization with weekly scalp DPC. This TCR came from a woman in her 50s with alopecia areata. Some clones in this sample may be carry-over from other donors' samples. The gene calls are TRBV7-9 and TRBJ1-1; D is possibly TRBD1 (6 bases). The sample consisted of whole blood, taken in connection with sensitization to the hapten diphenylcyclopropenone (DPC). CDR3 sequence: CASSIIGGTEAFF. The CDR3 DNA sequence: TGTGCCAGCAGCATTATAGGGGGCACTGAAGCTTTCTTT.